The entry that follows covers one T cell receptor beta chain sequence. This specimen includes other DNA sequences encoding the same CDR3. The data stem from a study of blood T cell repertoires in COVID-19. Study details: T cells, B-cell-depleted T cells, or PBMCs supplied cDNA or gDNA.

Libraries were prepared by immunoSEQ multiplex PCR; TCRdb keeps only in-frame clonotypes and omits some of them. This table holds fewer than 500,000 clones, around 87% found once. Adults between about 18 and 95 years of age took part from 20 to 25 US areas. Which cohort a participant joined came from the clinical history participants gave. The sequencing input was PBMCs or T cells enriched from blood (not recorded which). This sequence was found in a man aged 25-40 years who had recovered from COVID-19.

CDR3 loop: CAWSVGGLNTEAFF. In nucleotides, the CDR3 is TGTGCCTGGAGTGTAGGGGGCTTGAACACTGAAGCTTTCTTT. J is TRBJ1-1 and V is TRBV30; TRBD1 matches 7 bases. Per the germline V gene, CDR1 is GTSNPN and CDR2 is SVGIG (reference sequence). This CDR3 has 14 amino acids. V lost 0 bases to trimming and J lost 0 bases; unmatched junction nucleotides: 1. The variable domain in full, with the rest retrieved from reference TRBV30 and TRBJ1-1, is SQTIHQWPATLVQPVGSPLSLECTVEGTSNPNLYWYRQAAGRGLQLLFYSVGIGQISSEVPQNLSASRPQDRQFILSSKKLLLSDSGFYLCAWSVGGLNTEAFFGQGTRLTVV.